The rows below give T cell receptor beta chains drawn from one sample of a study of regulatory T cells in long-lasting Graves disease. TCRdb reprocessed the multiplex PCR reads with MiXCR, giving one entry per CDR3 protein. The table shows 350,000 to 450,000 distinct CDR3 sequences, with approximately 23% occurring only once. This material consisted of peripheral blood mononuclear cells (PBMCs), taken when the disease was refractory, from a patient treated with antithyroid drugs. The source is a woman between 40 and 55 years old with Graves disease. Each CDR3 is given with its conserved first and last residue. The D gene is left open where the match is weak. Rows give clone size only sometimes, using once, few, many, or a class for an expanded clone.

j_gene: TRBJ2-7; abundance: many; d_gene: TRBD2; v_gene: TRBV28; CDR3nt: TGTGCCAGCAGTTTACCTGAGCGGGAGGCCTTCTACGAGCAGTACTTC; CDR3aa: CASSLPEREAFYEQYF
j_gene: TRBJ2-5; abundance: -; d_gene: TRBD2; v_gene: TRBV20-1; CDR3nt: TGCAGTGCTATCCCTAGCGGGAGGGCCGAGGAGACCCAGTACTTC; CDR3aa: CSAIPSGRAEETQYF
j_gene: TRBJ2-7; abundance: few; d_gene: -; v_gene: TRBV6-1; CDR3nt: TGTGCCAGCAGTCGCCGGGACGGACCCTACGAGCAGTACTTC; CDR3aa: CASSRRDGPYEQYF
j_gene: TRBJ2-7; abundance: -; d_gene: -; v_gene: TRBV5-1; CDR3nt: TGCGCCAGCAGCTTGACCCTCGACGGCGAGCAGTACTTC; CDR3aa: CASSLTLDGEQYF
j_gene: TRBJ1-1; abundance: few; d_gene: -; v_gene: TRBV6-2/TRBV6-3; CDR3nt: TGTGCCAGCAGTTACGGGCAGGGCCTTAAGAACACTGAAGCTTTCTTT; CDR3aa: CASSYGQGLKNTEAFF
j_gene: TRBJ1-6; abundance: many; d_gene: -; v_gene: TRBV6-5; CDR3nt: TGTGCCAGCAGTTACGTTGGGAGGGGAGGGTCACCCCTCCACTTT; CDR3aa: CASSYVGRGGSPLHF
j_gene: TRBJ2-3; abundance: few; d_gene: TRBD1; v_gene: TRBV11-2; CDR3nt: TGTGCCAGCAGCTTATCCGACAGGGGGCTGACAGATACGCAGTATTTT; CDR3aa: CASSLSDRGLTDTQYF
j_gene: TRBJ1-1; abundance: many; d_gene: -; v_gene: TRBV11-2; CDR3nt: TGTGCCAGCAGCGCCCTCCAAAACCCGAGTGGGGCTTTCTTT; CDR3aa: CASSALQNPSGAFF
j_gene: TRBJ2-7; abundance: -; d_gene: TRBD2; v_gene: TRBV3-1; CDR3nt: TGTGCCAGCAGCCAAGAACGGGGGGGCATTTACGAGCAGTACTTC; CDR3aa: CASSQERGGIYEQYF
j_gene: TRBJ1-4; abundance: many; d_gene: -; v_gene: TRBV28; CDR3nt: TGTGCCAGCAGTCCGAGGGCTGAAAAACTGTTTTTT; CDR3aa: CASSPRAEKLFF
j_gene: TRBJ2-5; abundance: -; d_gene: TRBD2; v_gene: TRBV20-1; CDR3nt: TGCAGTGCTCGGACTAGCGGAGACGAAGAGACCCAGTACTTC; CDR3aa: CSARTSGDEETQYF
j_gene: TRBJ1-1; abundance: -; d_gene: TRBD1; v_gene: TRBV19; CDR3nt: TGTGCCAGTAGTCCAACAGGGGGCTCGAACACTGAAGCTTTCTTT; CDR3aa: CASSPTGGSNTEAFF
j_gene: TRBJ2-1; abundance: few; d_gene: -; v_gene: TRBV28; CDR3nt: TGTGCCAGCAGTTTATCGGCGTTGGGGCAGGGGCCCTACAATGAGCAGTTCTTC; CDR3aa: CASSLSALGQGPYNEQFF
j_gene: TRBJ1-5; abundance: few; d_gene: -; v_gene: TRBV15; CDR3nt: TGTGCCACCAGTTCTGGCAATCAGCCCCAGCATTTT; CDR3aa: CATSSGNQPQHF
j_gene: TRBJ2-2; abundance: few; d_gene: -; v_gene: TRBV7-2; CDR3nt: TGTGCCAGCAGCCCTGTCCTACGGATGGTCGGGGAGCTGTTTTTT; CDR3aa: CASSPVLRMVGELFF
j_gene: TRBJ1-6; abundance: few; d_gene: TRBD1; v_gene: TRBV20-1; CDR3nt: TGCAGTGCTGCCGGGACAGGGGGGGGATCCTATAATTCACCCCTCCACTTT; CDR3aa: CSAAGTGGGSYNSPLHF
j_gene: TRBJ1-1; abundance: many; d_gene: -; v_gene: TRBV2; CDR3nt: TGTGCCAGCAGTGAAGAGGGGAATGAAGCTTTCTTT; CDR3aa: CASSEEGNEAFF
j_gene: TRBJ2-7; abundance: few; d_gene: -; v_gene: TRBV19; CDR3nt: TGTGCCAGTAGTACGGGCTCGGGACTCCACTACGAGCAGTACTTC; CDR3aa: CASSTGSGLHYEQYF
j_gene: TRBJ1-5; abundance: many; d_gene: -; v_gene: TRBV27; CDR3nt: TGTGCCAGCAGTTTTCTGGATCAGCCCCAGCATTTT; CDR3aa: CASSFLDQPQHF
j_gene: TRBJ2-7; abundance: many; d_gene: TRBD1; v_gene: TRBV20-1; CDR3nt: TGCAGTGCTAGCGGCGACAGGGTTCCCTACGAGCAGTACTTC; CDR3aa: CSASGDRVPYEQYF
j_gene: TRBJ1-5; abundance: -; d_gene: -; v_gene: TRBV20-1; CDR3nt: TGCAGTGCTAGAGGAACAGGGCGCAATCAGCCCCAGCATTTT; CDR3aa: CSARGTGRNQPQHF
j_gene: TRBJ1-1; abundance: many; d_gene: -; v_gene: TRBV28; CDR3nt: TGTGCCAGCAGTTTTTCTCAAGGGGATGCTTTCTTT; CDR3aa: CASSFSQGDAFF
j_gene: TRBJ2-7; abundance: -; d_gene: TRBD2; v_gene: TRBV20-1; CDR3nt: TGCAGTGCTAGAGGGGAGGGAGCCTACGAGCAGTACTTC; CDR3aa: CSARGEGAYEQYF
j_gene: TRBJ2-5; abundance: many; d_gene: TRBD1; v_gene: TRBV27; CDR3nt: TGTGCCAGCAGAAAAAAAGTGCCCGGGACAGGGTATGAAGAGACCCAGTACTTC; CDR3aa: CASRKKVPGTGYEETQYF
j_gene: TRBJ1-2; abundance: -; d_gene: -; v_gene: TRBV6-1; CDR3nt: TGTGCCAGCAGTGCACAGGGAAGTGACTATGGCTACACCTTC; CDR3aa: CASSAQGSDYGYTF
j_gene: TRBJ2-7; abundance: few; d_gene: -; v_gene: TRBV6-1; CDR3nt: TGTGCCAGCAGTACGAGCCCCCGGGGTGGAAACGAGCAGTACTTC; CDR3aa: CASSTSPRGGNEQYF
j_gene: TRBJ2-1; abundance: -; d_gene: -; v_gene: TRBV28; CDR3nt: TGTGCCAGCAGTCGAAGGACAGTCCGTAATGAGCAGTTCTTC; CDR3aa: CASSRRTVRNEQFF
j_gene: TRBJ2-6; abundance: -; d_gene: -; v_gene: TRBV20-1; CDR3nt: TGCAGTGCTAGATTGGGGAGCTCTGGGGCCAACGTCCTGACTTTC; CDR3aa: CSARLGSSGANVLTF
j_gene: TRBJ2-2; abundance: many; d_gene: -; v_gene: TRBV28; CDR3nt: TGTGCCAGCAGCCGATCGGGACAGAACACCGGGGAGCTGTTTTTT; CDR3aa: CASSRSGQNTGELFF
j_gene: TRBJ2-2; abundance: few; d_gene: -; v_gene: TRBV20-1; CDR3nt: TGCAGTGCTAGAGATTTAGAAATAGGGGACACCGGGGAGCTGTTTTTT; CDR3aa: CSARDLEIGDTGELFF
j_gene: TRBJ1-5; abundance: few; d_gene: -; v_gene: TRBV19; CDR3nt: TGTGCCAGTAGCCGGAGCGGGGACGGCAATCAGCCCCAGCATTTT; CDR3aa: CASSRSGDGNQPQHF
j_gene: TRBJ2-1; abundance: -; d_gene: -; v_gene: TRBV7-2; CDR3nt: TGTGCCAGCAGCTTAGAGGGGATGGCGGGGAATGAGCAGTTCTTC; CDR3aa: CASSLEGMAGNEQFF
j_gene: TRBJ2-7; abundance: many; d_gene: TRBD1; v_gene: TRBV2; CDR3nt: TGTGCCAGCACCTCCCGCGACAGGGCGAGCCCCTACGAGCAGTACTTC; CDR3aa: CASTSRDRASPYEQYF
j_gene: TRBJ1-1; abundance: few; d_gene: -; v_gene: TRBV4-2; CDR3nt: TGTGCCAGCAGCCAAGATGGGCAGGGCCCCGCTTTCTTT; CDR3aa: CASSQDGQGPAFF
j_gene: TRBJ1-5; abundance: -; d_gene: -; v_gene: TRBV3-1; CDR3nt: TGTGCCAACAGCCAAAGAGGTCAGCCCCAGCATTTT; CDR3aa: CANSQRGQPQHF
j_gene: TRBJ1-2; abundance: few; d_gene: TRBD1; v_gene: TRBV7-9; CDR3nt: TGTGCCAGCAGCTTCGGACAGGGGTCTGGCTACACCTTC; CDR3aa: CASSFGQGSGYTF
j_gene: TRBJ2-5; abundance: few; d_gene: -; v_gene: TRBV5-4; CDR3nt: TGTGCCAGCAGCTTGGGGGGGCCCGGACGAAGGACCCAAGAGACCCAGTACTTC; CDR3aa: CASSLGGPGRRTQETQYF
j_gene: TRBJ2-2; abundance: many; d_gene: TRBD1; v_gene: TRBV11-2; CDR3nt: TGTGCCAGCAGCCGACTGGGACAGCCCGGGGAGCTGTTTTTT; CDR3aa: CASSRLGQPGELFF
j_gene: TRBJ1-1; abundance: many; d_gene: -; v_gene: TRBV27; CDR3nt: TGTGCCAGCGGCCCCGGGGGGAAAGGAGCGAACACTGAAGCTTTCTTT; CDR3aa: CASGPGGKGANTEAFF
j_gene: TRBJ2-6; abundance: many; d_gene: -; v_gene: TRBV6-1; CDR3nt: TGTGCCATCCGGACACCCTTCTCTGGGGCCAACGTCCTGACTTTC; CDR3aa: CAIRTPFSGANVLTF
j_gene: TRBJ2-7; abundance: -; d_gene: TRBD1; v_gene: TRBV5-1; CDR3nt: TGCGCCAGCAGCTATAGGGACAGGCCTTACTACGAGCAGTACTTC; CDR3aa: CASSYRDRPYYEQYF
j_gene: TRBJ2-3; abundance: few; d_gene: TRBD2; v_gene: TRBV6-2/TRBV6-3; CDR3nt: TGTGCCAGCAGTTACCTCCTTGGCGGGAGGGACACGCAGTATTTT; CDR3aa: CASSYLLGGRDTQYF
j_gene: TRBJ1-2; abundance: -; d_gene: -; v_gene: TRBV29-1; CDR3nt: TGCAGCGTTGAAGATTGGAGGGGCGGTGGCTACACCTTC; CDR3aa: CSVEDWRGGGYTF
j_gene: TRBJ1-5; abundance: many; d_gene: -; v_gene: TRBV2; CDR3nt: TGTGCCAGCAGTGGGGTGGGGACGGCGGGCAATCAGCCCCAGCATTTT; CDR3aa: CASSGVGTAGNQPQHF
j_gene: TRBJ2-2; abundance: many; d_gene: -; v_gene: TRBV20-1; CDR3nt: TGCAGTGCTAGTAGGGTGGACACCGGGGAGCTGTTTTTT; CDR3aa: CSASRVDTGELFF